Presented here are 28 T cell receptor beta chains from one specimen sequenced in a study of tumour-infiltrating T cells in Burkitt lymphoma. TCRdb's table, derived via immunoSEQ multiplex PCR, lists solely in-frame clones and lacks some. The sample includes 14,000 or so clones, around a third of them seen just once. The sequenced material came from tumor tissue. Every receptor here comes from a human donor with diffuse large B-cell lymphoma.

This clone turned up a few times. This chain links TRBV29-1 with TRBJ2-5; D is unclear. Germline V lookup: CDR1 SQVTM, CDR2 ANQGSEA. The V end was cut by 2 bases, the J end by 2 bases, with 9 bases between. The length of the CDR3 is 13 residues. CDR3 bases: TGCAGCGTTGAAAAGGGCGTTCAAGAGACCCAGTACTTC. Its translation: CSVEKGVQETQYF.

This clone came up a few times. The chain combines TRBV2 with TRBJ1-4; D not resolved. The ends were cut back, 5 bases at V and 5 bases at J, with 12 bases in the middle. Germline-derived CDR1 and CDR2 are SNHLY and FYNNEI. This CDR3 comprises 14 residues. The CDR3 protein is CASSPDRKNEKLFF. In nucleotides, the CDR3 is TGTGCCAGCAGTCCGGACCGGAAGAATGAAAAACTGTTTTTT.

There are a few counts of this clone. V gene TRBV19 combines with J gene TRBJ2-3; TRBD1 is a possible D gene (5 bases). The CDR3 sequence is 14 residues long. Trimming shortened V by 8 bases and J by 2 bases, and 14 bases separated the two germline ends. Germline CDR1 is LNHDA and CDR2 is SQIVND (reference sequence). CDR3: CASSRGSVTDTQYF. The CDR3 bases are TGTGCCAGTTCAAGGGGATCCGTCACAGATACGCAGTATTTT.

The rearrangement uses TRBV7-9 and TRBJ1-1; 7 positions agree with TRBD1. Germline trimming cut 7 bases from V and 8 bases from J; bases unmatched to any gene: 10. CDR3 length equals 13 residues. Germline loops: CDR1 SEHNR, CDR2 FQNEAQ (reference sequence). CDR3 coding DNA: TGTGCCAGCACCCCGGACAGGTCGTCCGAAGCTTTCTTT. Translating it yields CASTPDRSSEAFF.

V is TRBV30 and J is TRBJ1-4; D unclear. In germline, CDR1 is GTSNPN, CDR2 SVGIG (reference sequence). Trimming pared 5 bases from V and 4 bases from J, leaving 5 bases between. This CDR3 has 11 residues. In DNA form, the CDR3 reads TGTGCCTGGGGGCTTAATGAAAAACTGTTTTTT. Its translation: CAWGLNEKLFF.

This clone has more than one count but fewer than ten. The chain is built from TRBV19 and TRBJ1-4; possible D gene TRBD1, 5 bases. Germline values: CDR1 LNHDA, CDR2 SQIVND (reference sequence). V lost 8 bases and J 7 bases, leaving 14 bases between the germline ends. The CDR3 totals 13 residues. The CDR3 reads CASGGVRGEKLFF. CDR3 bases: TGTGCCAGTGGAGGGGTCCGAGGTGAAAAACTGTTTTTT.

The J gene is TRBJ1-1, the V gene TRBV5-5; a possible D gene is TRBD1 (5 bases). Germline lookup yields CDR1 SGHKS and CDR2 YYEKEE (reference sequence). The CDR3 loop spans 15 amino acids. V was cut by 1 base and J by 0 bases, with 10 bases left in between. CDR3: CASSLTGGMNTEAFF. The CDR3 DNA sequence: TGTGCCAGCAGCTTGACAGGCGGGATGAACACTGAAGCTTTCTTT.

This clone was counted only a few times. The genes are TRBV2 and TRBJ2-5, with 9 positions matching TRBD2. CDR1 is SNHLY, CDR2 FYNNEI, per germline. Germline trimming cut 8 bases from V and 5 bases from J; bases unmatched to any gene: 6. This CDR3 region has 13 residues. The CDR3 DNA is TGTGCCAGCCGAGGGGCGGGGGGGGAGACCCAGTACTTC. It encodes CASRGAGGETQYF.

Written as DNA, the CDR3 is TGTGCCAGCAGCTTACCAGGCAGCGCCGCCTACGAGCAGTACTTC. This translates into CASSLPGSAAYEQYF. This sequence joins TRBV11-2 and TRBJ2-7, with D unresolved. V was trimmed by 2 bases and J by 2 bases, leaving 13 bases between them. The CDR3 length is 15 residues. Germline CDR1 and CDR2: SGHAT and FQNNGV. The full variable domain, with the rest looked up from reference TRBV11-2 and TRBJ2-7, is EAGVAQSPRYKIIEKRQSVAFWCNPISGHATLYWYQQILGQGPKLLIQFQNNGVVDDSQLPKDRFSAERLKGVDSTLKIQPAKLEDSAVYLCASSLPGSAAYEQYFGPGTRLTVT.

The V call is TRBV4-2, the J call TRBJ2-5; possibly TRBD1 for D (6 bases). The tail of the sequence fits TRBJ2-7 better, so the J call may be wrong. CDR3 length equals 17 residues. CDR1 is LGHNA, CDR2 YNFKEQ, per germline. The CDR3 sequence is CASSQDWDTGLRYEQYF. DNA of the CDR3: TGTGCCAGCAGCCAAGATTGGGATACAGGGTTGAGGTACGAGCAGTACTTC.

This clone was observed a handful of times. Here the CDR3 reads CASNPGDQETQYF. The CDR3 DNA reads TGTGCCAGCAATCCAGGGGACCAAGAGACCCAGTACTTC. The chain recombines TRBV2 with TRBJ2-5; tentatively, D is TRBD1 (6 bases). Germline values: CDR1 SNHLY, CDR2 FYNNEI. The V and J ends lost 7 bases and 0 bases respectively, with 9 bases between them. The CDR3 is 13 amino acids.

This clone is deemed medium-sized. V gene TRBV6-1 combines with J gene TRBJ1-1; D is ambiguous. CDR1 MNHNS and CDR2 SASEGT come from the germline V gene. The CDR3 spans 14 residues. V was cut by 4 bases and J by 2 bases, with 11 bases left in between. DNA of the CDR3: TGTGCCAGCAGTGTATCCGGGGTTAACACTGAAGCTTTCTTT. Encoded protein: CASSVSGVNTEAFF.

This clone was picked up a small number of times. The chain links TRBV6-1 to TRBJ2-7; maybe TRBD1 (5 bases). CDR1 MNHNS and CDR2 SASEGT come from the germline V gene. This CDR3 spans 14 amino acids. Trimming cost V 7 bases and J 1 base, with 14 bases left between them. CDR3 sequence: CASKSRQGSYEQYF. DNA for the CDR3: TGTGCCAGCAAAAGTCGGCAGGGTTCCTACGAGCAGTACTTC.

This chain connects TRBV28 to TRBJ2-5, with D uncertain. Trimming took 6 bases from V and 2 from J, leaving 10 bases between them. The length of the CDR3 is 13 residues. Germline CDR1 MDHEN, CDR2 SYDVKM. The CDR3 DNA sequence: TGTGCCAGCAGCCCCACGCAGCAAGAGACCCAGTACTTC. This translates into CASSPTQQETQYF.

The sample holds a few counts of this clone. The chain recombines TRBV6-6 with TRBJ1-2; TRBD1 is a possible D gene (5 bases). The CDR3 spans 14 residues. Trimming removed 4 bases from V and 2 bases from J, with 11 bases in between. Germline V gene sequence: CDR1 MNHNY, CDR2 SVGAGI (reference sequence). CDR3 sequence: CASSFPGQNYGYTF. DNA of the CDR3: TGTGCCAGCAGTTTCCCCGGACAAAACTATGGCTACACCTTC.

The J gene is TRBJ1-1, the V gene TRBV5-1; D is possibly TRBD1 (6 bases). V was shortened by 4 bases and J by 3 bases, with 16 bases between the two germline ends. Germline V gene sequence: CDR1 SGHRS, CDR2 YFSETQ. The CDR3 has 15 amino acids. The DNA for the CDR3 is TGCGCCAGCAGCGCCTTACAGGGTCAGGACACTGAAGCTTTCTTT. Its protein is CASSALQGQDTEAFF. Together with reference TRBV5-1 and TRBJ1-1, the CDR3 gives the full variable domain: KAGVTQTPRYLIKTRGQQVTLSCSPISGHRSVSWYQQTPGQGLQFLFEYFSETQRNKGNFPGRFSGRQFSNSRSEMNVSTLELGDSALYLCASSALQGQDTEAFFGQGTRLTVV.

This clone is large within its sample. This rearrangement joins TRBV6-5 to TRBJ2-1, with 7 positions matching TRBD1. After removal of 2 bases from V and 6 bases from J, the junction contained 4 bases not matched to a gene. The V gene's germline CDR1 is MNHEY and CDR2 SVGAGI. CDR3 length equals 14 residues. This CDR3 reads CASSYGRGRNEQFF. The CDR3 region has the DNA TGTGCCAGCAGTTACGGAAGGGGGCGCAATGAGCAGTTCTTC.

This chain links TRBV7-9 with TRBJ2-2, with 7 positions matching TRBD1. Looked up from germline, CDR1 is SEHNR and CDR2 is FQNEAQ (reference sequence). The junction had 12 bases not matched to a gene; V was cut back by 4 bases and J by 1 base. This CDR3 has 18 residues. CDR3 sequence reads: CASSSRQGGTVNTGELFF. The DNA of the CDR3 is TGTGCCAGCAGCTCCCGACAGGGTGGTACGGTGAACACCGGGGAGCTGTTTTTT.

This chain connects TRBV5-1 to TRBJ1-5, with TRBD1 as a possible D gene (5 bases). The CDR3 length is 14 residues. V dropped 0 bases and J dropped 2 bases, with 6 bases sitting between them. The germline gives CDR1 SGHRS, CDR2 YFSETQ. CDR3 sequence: CASSLVGGNQPQHF. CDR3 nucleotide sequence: TGCGCCAGCAGCTTGGTAGGGGGCAATCAGCCCCAGCATTTT.

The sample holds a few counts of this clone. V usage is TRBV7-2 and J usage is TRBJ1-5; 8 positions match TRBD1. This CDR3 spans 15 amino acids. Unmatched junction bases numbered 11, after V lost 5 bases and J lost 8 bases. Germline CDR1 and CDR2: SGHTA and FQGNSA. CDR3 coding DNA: TGTGCCAGCAGCCCCGATGGGGACAGGCGTGAGCCCCAGCATTTT. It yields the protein CASSPDGDRREPQHF.

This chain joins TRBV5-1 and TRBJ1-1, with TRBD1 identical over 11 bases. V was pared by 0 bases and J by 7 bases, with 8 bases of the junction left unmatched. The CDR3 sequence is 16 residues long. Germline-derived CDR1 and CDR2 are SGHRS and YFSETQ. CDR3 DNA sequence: TGCGCCAGCAGCTTGGACTACGGGGACAGGGGGTTTGAAGCTTTCTTT. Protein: CASSLDYGDRGFEAFF. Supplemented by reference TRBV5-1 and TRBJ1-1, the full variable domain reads KAGVTQTPRYLIKTRGQQVTLSCSPISGHRSVSWYQQTPGQGLQFLFEYFSETQRNKGNFPGRFSGRQFSNSRSEMNVSTLELGDSALYLCASSLDYGDRGFEAFFGQGTRLTVV.

DNA for the CDR3: TGTGCCAGTAGTAGTCCGCAGGGGAATCACTATGGCTACACCTTC. This gives the protein CASSSPQGNHYGYTF. The V call is TRBV19, the J call TRBJ1-2; weak D call: TRBD1 (6 bases). This CDR3 has 15 amino acids. Germline loops: CDR1 LNHDA, CDR2 SQIVND (reference sequence). Trimming cost V 4 bases and J 3 bases, with 15 bases left between them.

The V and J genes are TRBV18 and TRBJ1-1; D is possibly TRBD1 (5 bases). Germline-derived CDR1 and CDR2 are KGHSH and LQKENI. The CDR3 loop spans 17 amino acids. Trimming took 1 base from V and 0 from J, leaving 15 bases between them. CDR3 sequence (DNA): TGTGCCAGCTCACCACTTCGTCAGGGCCGCATGAACACTGAAGCTTTCTTT. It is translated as CASSPLRQGRMNTEAFF.

The CDR3: CASSSDPSTDTQYF. CDR3 bases: TGCGCCAGCAGTTCAGATCCTTCCACAGATACGCAGTATTTT. The V call is TRBV5-1, the J call TRBJ2-3, with unresolved D. The length of the CDR3 is 14 residues. V gave up 5 bases and J gave up 2 bases, with 12 bases separating them. CDR1 and CDR2 from the germline V gene are SGHRS and YFSETQ.

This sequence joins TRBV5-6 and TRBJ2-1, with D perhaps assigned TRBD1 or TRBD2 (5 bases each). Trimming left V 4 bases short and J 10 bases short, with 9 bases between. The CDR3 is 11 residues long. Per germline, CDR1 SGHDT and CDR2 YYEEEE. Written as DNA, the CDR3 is TGTGCCAGCAGCCTTGGGGGAGAGCAGTTCTTC. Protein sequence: CASSLGGEQFF.

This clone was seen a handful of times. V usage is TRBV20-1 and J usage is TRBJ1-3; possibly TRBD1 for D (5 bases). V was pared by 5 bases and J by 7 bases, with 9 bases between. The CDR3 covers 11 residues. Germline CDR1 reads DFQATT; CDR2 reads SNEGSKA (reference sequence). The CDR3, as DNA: TGCAGTGCTGGGGCTTGGAACACCATATATTTT. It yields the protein CSAGAWNTIYF.

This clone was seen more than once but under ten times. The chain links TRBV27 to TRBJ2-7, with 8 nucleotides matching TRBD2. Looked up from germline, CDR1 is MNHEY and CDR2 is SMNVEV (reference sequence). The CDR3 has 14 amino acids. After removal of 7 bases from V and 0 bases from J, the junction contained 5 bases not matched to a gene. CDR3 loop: CASISTSGSYEQYF. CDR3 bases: TGTGCCAGCATATCTACTAGCGGCTCCTACGAGCAGTACTTC.

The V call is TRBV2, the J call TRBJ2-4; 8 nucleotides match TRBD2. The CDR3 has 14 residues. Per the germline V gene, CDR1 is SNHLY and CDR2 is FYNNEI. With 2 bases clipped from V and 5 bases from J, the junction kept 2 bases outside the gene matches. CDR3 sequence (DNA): TGTGCCAGCAGTGAATCGGGAGGGCAAAACATTCAGTACTTC. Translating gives CASSESGGQNIQYF.